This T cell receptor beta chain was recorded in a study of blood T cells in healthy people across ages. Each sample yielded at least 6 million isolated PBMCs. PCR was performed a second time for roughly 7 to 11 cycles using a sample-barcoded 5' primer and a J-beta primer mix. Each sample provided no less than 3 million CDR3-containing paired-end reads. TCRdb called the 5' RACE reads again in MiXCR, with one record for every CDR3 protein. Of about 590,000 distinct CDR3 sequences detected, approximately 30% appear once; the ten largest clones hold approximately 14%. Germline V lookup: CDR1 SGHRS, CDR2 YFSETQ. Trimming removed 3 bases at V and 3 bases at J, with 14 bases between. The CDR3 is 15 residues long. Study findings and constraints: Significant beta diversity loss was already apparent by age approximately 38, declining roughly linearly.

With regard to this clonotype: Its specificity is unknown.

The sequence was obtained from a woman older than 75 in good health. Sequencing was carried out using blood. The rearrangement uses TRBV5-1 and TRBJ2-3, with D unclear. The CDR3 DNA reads TGCGCCAGCAGCTCCGACTGGGCCACGACAGATACGCAGTATTTT. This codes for CASSSDWATTDTQYF.